This record looks at one T cell receptor beta chain sequence and its context. Its antigen remains unidentified. The CDR3 spans 15 residues. Germline CDR1 reads MNHEY; CDR2 reads SVGAGI. The J segment lost 5 bases and the V segment lost 7 bases, leaving 12 bases of the junction unmatched. Reverse transcribing all isolated RNA meant expressed TCRB transcripts were sequenced. Some clones are missing from TCRdb's copy, which holds only in-frame ones; the method was immunoSEQ multiplex PCR. The top ten hold more than 0.45% of the sample, which has roughly 100,000 clones, 25% to 35% seen once. These data originate in a study of beta chain features in type 1 diabetes. The study, taken as a whole, reports: TCRB CDR3s from Type 1 diabetes patients were moderately but significantly shorter in all four CD4+ subsets.

The sequence came from a woman aged 18 to 35 with type 1 diabetes. Sequencing was performed on central memory CD4+ T cells from blood. The chain joins TRBV6-5 to TRBJ2-7; 9 positions match TRBD2. The CDR3 protein is CASTASGALGHEQYF. The CDR3 nucleotides read TGTGCCAGCACGGCTAGCGGGGCTCTGGGCCACGAGCAGTACTTC.